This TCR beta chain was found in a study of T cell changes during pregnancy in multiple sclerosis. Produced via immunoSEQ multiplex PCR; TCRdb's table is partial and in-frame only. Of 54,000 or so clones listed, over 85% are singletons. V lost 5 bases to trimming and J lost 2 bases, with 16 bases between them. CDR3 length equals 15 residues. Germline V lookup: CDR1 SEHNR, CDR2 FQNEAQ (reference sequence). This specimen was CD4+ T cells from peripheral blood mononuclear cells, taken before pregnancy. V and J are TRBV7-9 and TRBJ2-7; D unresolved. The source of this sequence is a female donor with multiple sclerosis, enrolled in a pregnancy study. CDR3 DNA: TGTGCCAGCAGCCCCCCCGGAGTAGAACCCTACGAGCAGTACTTC. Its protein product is CASSPPGVEPYEQYF.